Below, one T cell receptor (beta chain) is given with its context. What it binds is not known. CDR1 and CDR2 (germline): DFQATT, SNEGSKA (reference sequence). V was trimmed by 3 bases and J by 5 bases, leaving 8 bases between them. This CDR3 is built from 12 residues. Each CDR3 protein gets one entry after TCRdb re-called the RT-PCR reads with MiXCR. The repertoire holds 600,000 to 850,000 distinct CDR3 sequences, 12% to 15% seen once, with less than 8.5% in the top ten. The sample originates from a study of response to subunit inactivated influenza vaccine. General study results and limits: Seasonal influenza vaccination, on each occasion, was suggested by the authors to recruit few new T cells.

This chain joins TRBV20-1 and TRBJ1-5; D unclear. The receptor's source is a man in his fifties who received an inactivated influenza vaccine. The sequenced sample was PBMCs from blood, obtained about 14 days before vaccination. The CDR3, as DNA: TGCAGTGCTAGTGGCAGCGATCAGCCCCAGCATTTT. Protein: CSASGSDQPQHF.